Detailed here is one TCR beta chain. The antigen is undetermined. This sample stems from a study of identical twins. Through template switching, a universal primer site was introduced, and the cDNA contained unique molecular identifiers. Each CDR3 protein is one row after TCRdb ran MiXCR on the 5' RACE reads. The data contain nearly 250,000 distinct CDR3 sequences, 5.5% to 7% of them singletons. General study findings and limits: Sharing of beta out-of-frame sequences by twins showed a weaker excess. Out-of-frame TCR alpha sharing observed in monozygotic twins exceeded model estimates.

The same sample was also studied in work on yellow fever vaccine responses in identical twins. From that second work: Twins' vaccine T cell response reportedly gave the appearance of partial convergence and partial personalization.

The sequence was obtained from a woman aged 18-29 years in good health. Sequences were obtained from memory (CD45RO+) T cells sorted from blood.

The DNA of the CDR3 is TGTGCCAGCAGCCAAGCCGGGACTAGCGTACGATATAAGGATACGCAGTATTTT. Residues: CASSQAGTSVRYKDTQYF. The V and J genes are TRBV14 and TRBJ2-3; 10 bases match TRBD2. The CDR3 is 18 amino acids. Germline loops: CDR1 SGHDN, CDR2 FVKESK. Trimming removed 1 base from V and 6 bases from J; junction bases left unmatched: 13.